The present T cell receptor beta chain was sequenced within a study of blood T cell repertoires in COVID-19. Study information: Both acute and convalescent COVID-19 samples were obtained from the United States, Italy and Spain. In each case, the material was cDNA or gDNA derived from T cells, B-cell-depleted T cells, or PBMCs.

The length of the CDR3 is 17 residues. Germline CDR1 is SGHNT and CDR2 is YENEEA. The ends were cut back, 3 bases at V and 4 bases at J, with 21 bases in the middle. In the study's own analysis: Counts of nucleated cells, estimated from reference gene primer amplification, were obtained. Here immunoSEQ multiplex PCR was the method, and the copy in TCRdb shows in-frame clones only, minus some. V and J calls and clone size follow that table, whereas D and trimming were derived from the DNA. The sample holds 250,000 or so clones, around 85% seen once. This clonotype originated in a woman aged 60-75 years with active or convalescent COVID-19. The rearrangement links TRBV11-3 to TRBJ2-5; perhaps TRBD2 as D (5 bases). Source material: peripheral blood. The CDR3 sequence is CASSFRRGGQEGETQYF. CDR3 DNA: TGTGCCAGCAGCTTTAGGAGAGGAGGCCAAGAAGGAGAGACCCAGTACTTC.